These 28 T cell receptor beta chains originate from one sample sequenced in a study of Ad26.COV2.S vaccination and SARS-CoV-2 variants. As for treatment: some 20 received Ad26.COV2.S at low or high dose, single or two shots; 5 received placebo; per-sample allocation not given. Sampling was done on day 63 after the first vaccine or placebo injection. The method was immunoSEQ multiplex PCR; TCRdb's version includes in-frame clones alone and lacks a portion of them. The sample includes around 250,000 clones, around 88% seen only once; the top ten take about 2.7%. The specimen comprised peripheral blood, sampled in a trial of Ad26.COV2.S vaccine versus placebo. Receptor source: a person between 18 and 60 years old who received the Ad26.COV2.S COVID-19 vaccine or a placebo.

The genes are TRBV7-9 and TRBJ2-3; D is ambiguous. The CDR3 is made up of 16 amino acids. Germline CDR1 is SEHNR and CDR2 is FQNEAQ (reference sequence). Deletions cut 1 base from V and 3 bases from J, with 14 bases between. The CDR3 is CASSLEFADGTDTQYF. The DNA for the CDR3 is TGTGCCAGCAGCTTAGAATTTGCGGACGGGACAGATACGCAGTATTTT.

J is TRBJ2-1 and V is TRBV7-8; no clear D. Per germline, CDR1 SGHVS and CDR2 FQNEAQ. Trimming stripped 4 bases from V and 7 bases from J, with 20 bases between. The CDR3 spans 16 residues. The CDR3 DNA sequence: TGTGCCAGCAGCTGGAACGTCCCCTTGCCCCGGAATGAGCAGTTCTTC. Its protein is CASSWNVPLPRNEQFF.

The V and J genes are TRBV4-1 and TRBJ2-6; D is ambiguous. V was pared by 3 bases and J by 0 bases, with 6 bases between. Germline CDR1 and CDR2: MGHRA and YSYEKL. CDR3 size: 15 residues. This CDR3 is CASSHLSSGANVLTF. CDR3 nucleotides: TGCGCCAGCAGCCACCTAAGCTCTGGGGCCAACGTCCTGACTTTC.

The genes are TRBV6-5 and TRBJ2-3; no reliable D call. The CDR3 has 14 residues. Trimming stripped 4 bases from V and 5 bases from J, with 13 bases between. Germline lookup yields CDR1 MNHEY and CDR2 SVGAGI. The CDR3 region has the DNA TGTGCCAGCAGTTCCCGGACCACGGGAGATACGCAGTATTTT. Encoded protein: CASSSRTTGDTQYF.

The chain uses TRBV3-1 (or the pseudogene TRBV3-2) and TRBJ1-3, with 9 bases identical to TRBD1. This CDR3 is built from 17 residues. Germline-derived CDR1 and CDR2 are LGHDT and YNNKEL (reference sequence). With V trimmed by 4 bases and J by 1 base, 8 bases remained unmatched. DNA of the CDR3: TGTGCCAGCAGCCGCCGAGGGACAGGGATGTCTGGAAACACCATATATTTT. It codes for CASSRRGTGMSGNTIYF.

This clone was counted only a few times. V is TRBV6-1 and J is TRBJ2-1; 7 positions match TRBD2. V was clipped by 2 bases and J by 5 bases; unmatched bases: 6. Germline V gene data show CDR1 as MNHNS and CDR2 as SASEGT. The CDR3 runs 15 residues. The CDR3 bases are TGTGCCAGCAGTGAACGTCCGGGAGGCAACAATGAGCAGTTCTTC. This gives the protein CASSERPGGNNEQFF.

The chain has TRBV4-1 and TRBJ2-3; D possibly corresponds to TRBD1 (5 bases). V was clipped by 1 base and J by 4 bases, with 9 bases between them. Per germline, CDR1 MGHRA and CDR2 YSYEKL. This CDR3 contains 14 residues. This CDR3 reads CASSQVWGPDTQYF. The CDR3 bases are TGCGCCAGCAGCCAAGTTTGGGGCCCAGATACGCAGTATTTT.

DNA for the CDR3: TGTGCCAGCAGCCTGACAGGGGGCCGTCTTGAAAAACTGTTTTTT. Protein sequence: CASSLTGGRLEKLFF. The chain recombines TRBV11-2 with TRBJ1-4; 10 bases fit TRBD1. This CDR3 region has 15 residues. With 5 bases clipped from V and 7 bases from J, the junction kept 7 bases outside the gene matches. Per germline, CDR1 SGHAT and CDR2 FQNNGV.

The chain has TRBV5-6 and TRBJ1-4; no clear D. The V gene lost 1 base and the J gene lost 4 bases, with 11 bases spanning the gap. CDR3 length: 15 amino acids. Germline loops: CDR1 SGHDT, CDR2 YYEEEE. This CDR3 reads CASSLQRRLNEKLFF. CDR3 coding DNA: TGTGCCAGCAGCTTGCAGCGGCGGCTTAATGAAAAACTGTTTTTT.

The chain uses TRBV4-3 and TRBJ1-1; no firm D call. Germline values: CDR1 LGHNA, CDR2 YSLEER. The CDR3 is 17 residues long. Trimming took off 2 bases at V and 6 bases at J, with 22 bases between the two ends. CDR3 DNA sequence: TGCGCCAGCAGCCAATCTCCCGGCCGGGGAAGTAGCGCTGAAGCTTTCTTT. It is translated as CASSQSPGRGSSAEAFF.

The rearrangement uses TRBV9 and TRBJ2-3; 8 nucleotides agree with TRBD1. Germline V gene lookup returns CDR1 SGDLS and CDR2 YYNGEE. The length of the CDR3 is 15 residues. With 4 bases clipped from V and 6 bases from J, the junction kept 10 bases outside the gene matches. CDR3 sequence reads: CASSSWTGQGDTQYF. CDR3 nucleotide sequence: TGTGCCAGCAGCTCCTGGACAGGGCAGGGTGATACGCAGTATTTT.

The chain recombines TRBV30 with TRBJ2-1; maybe TRBD1 (6 bases). Germline CDR1 GTSNPN, CDR2 SVGIG (reference sequence). V dropped 2 bases and J dropped 8 bases, with 13 bases sitting between them. The CDR3 covers 13 residues. The CDR3 reads CAWSNTGLDEQFF. The CDR3 bases are TGTGCCTGGAGTAACACAGGGTTGGATGAGCAGTTCTTC.

The chain joins TRBV4-3 to TRBJ2-7, with 7 nucleotides matching TRBD1. The CDR3 has 15 amino acids. V gave up 0 bases and J gave up 5 bases; unmatched junction bases: 7. From germline, CDR1 is LGHNA and CDR2 YSLEER. The CDR3: CASSQEMTGYHEQYF. In nucleotides, the CDR3 is TGCGCCAGCAGCCAAGAGATGACAGGGTACCACGAGCAGTACTTC.

J is TRBJ2-1 and V is TRBV5-8; 7 bases agree with TRBD2. Unmatched junction bases numbered 5, after V lost 2 bases and J lost 0 bases. Germline CDR1 is SGHTS and CDR2 is YDEGEE. The CDR3 is 16 residues long. The CDR3, as DNA: TGTGCCAGCAGCTTAACGGGGGGTTTCTCCTACAATGAGCAGTTCTTC. Residues: CASSLTGGFSYNEQFF.

The genes are TRBV3-1 (or the pseudogene TRBV3-2) and TRBJ2-3, with 10 bases identical to TRBD2. CDR1 and CDR2 (germline): LGHDT, YNNKEL (reference sequence). The CDR3 has 21 residues. V lost 4 bases, J lost 6 bases, and 25 bases stayed unmatched. The CDR3 protein is CASSRNRGPTWLAGAADTQYF. The CDR3 DNA follows: TGTGCCAGCAGCCGTAACCGGGGGCCCACGTGGCTAGCGGGAGCGGCTGATACGCAGTATTTT.

The gene calls are TRBV10-3 and TRBJ2-7; 11 bases match TRBD2. Trimming at V came to 5 bases and at J to 0 bases, leaving 12 bases not matched to a gene. Germline V gene data show CDR1 as ENHRY and CDR2 as SYGVKD. This CDR3 comprises 18 residues. The CDR3 nucleotides are TGTGCCATCAGTCGAGGGGCACTAGCGGGAGCTAACTCCTACGAGCAGTACGTC. Residues: CAISRGALAGANSYEQYV.

The CDR3 spells CASSPTTGAATNEKLFF. DNA of the CDR3: TGTGCCAGCTCACCTACTACAGGTGCAGCAACTAATGAAAAACTGTTTTTT. V is TRBV18 and J is TRBJ1-4; D is perhaps TRBD1 (5 bases). The V end was cut by 3 bases, the J end by 0 bases, with 14 bases between. CDR3 length: 17 residues. Germline V gene data show CDR1 as KGHSH and CDR2 as LQKENI.

This clone has more than one count but fewer than ten. The J gene is TRBJ2-2, the V gene TRBV5-1; tentatively, D is TRBD2 (6 bases). The V end lost 0 bases, the J end lost 5 bases, and 14 bases lay between the germline ends. The CDR3 spans 16 residues. CDR1 is SGHRS, CDR2 YFSETQ, per germline. The CDR3 region is CASSLDRGVITGELFF. The DNA of the CDR3 is TGCGCCAGCAGCTTGGATCGCGGGGTGATAACCGGGGAGCTGTTTTTT. Full variable domain (remainder filled in from reference TRBV5-1 and TRBJ2-2): KAGVTQTPRYLIKTRGQQVTLSCSPISGHRSVSWYQQTPGQGLQFLFEYFSETQRNKGNFPGRFSGRQFSNSRSEMNVSTLELGDSALYLCASSLDRGVITGELFFGEGSRLTVL.

Here the CDR3 DNA reads TGTGCCAGCTCACCACCGAACCAGGCTGGGGGCTACACCTTC. Its translation: CASSPPNQAGGYTF. V gene TRBV18 combines with J gene TRBJ1-2; D remains unclear. Germline V gene lookup returns CDR1 KGHSH and CDR2 LQKENI. V was trimmed by 0 bases and J by 8 bases, leaving 13 bases between them. The CDR3 is made up of 14 amino acids. Full variable domain (outside the CDR3, taken from reference TRBV18 and TRBJ1-2): NAGVMQNPRHLVRRRGQEARLRCSPMKGHSHVYWYRQLPEEGLKFMVYLQKENIIDESGMPKERFSAEFPKEGPSILRIQQVVRGDSAAYFCASSPPNQAGGYTFGSGTRLTVV.

The rearrangement links TRBV18 to TRBJ2-1; possible D gene TRBD1, 6 bases. The CDR3 has 16 residues. V gave up 3 bases and J gave up 0 bases, with 12 bases separating them. Germline V CDR1 and CDR2: KGHSH, LQKENI. The CDR3 spells CASSPPGQSSYNEQFF. CDR3 DNA sequence: TGTGCCAGCTCACCCCCGGGACAAAGCTCCTACAATGAGCAGTTCTTC.

The chain has TRBV7-9 and TRBJ2-7; weak D call: TRBD2 (5 bases). Germline lookup yields CDR1 SEHNR and CDR2 FQNEAQ (reference sequence). The CDR3 is 12 amino acids. V was trimmed by 5 bases and J by 4 bases, leaving 9 bases between them. CDR3 in amino acids: CASSPTGYEQYF. As DNA, the CDR3 is TGTGCCAGCAGCCCGACGGGATACGAGCAGTACTTC.

This chain uses TRBV7-2 with TRBJ2-5, with TRBD1 matching over 7 bases. V shed 1 base and J 7 bases; nucleotides not matched to a gene: 9. In germline, CDR1 is SGHTA, CDR2 FQGNSA. CDR3 length: 15 residues. The CDR3 sequence: CASSLVSARQGTQYF. The DNA of the CDR3 is TGTGCCAGCAGCTTAGTCAGCGCGAGACAGGGGACCCAGTACTTC.

The V call is TRBV7-9, the J call TRBJ2-7, with D possibly TRBD1 on 5 matching bases. The V and J ends lost 2 bases and 5 bases respectively, with 13 bases between them. This CDR3 spans 14 amino acids. Germline V gene sequence: CDR1 SEHNR, CDR2 FQNEAQ (reference sequence). Written as DNA, the CDR3 is TGTGCCAGCAGCTTATCGGTATGGGGCGACGAGCAGTACGTC. Translation: CASSLSVWGDEQYV.

The chain is built from TRBV5-4 and TRBJ2-3, with 8 bases identical to TRBD2. V dropped 2 bases and J dropped 7; count of bases not matched to a gene: 9. The CDR3 spans 15 residues. Germline V gives CDR1 SGHNT, CDR2 YYREEE (reference sequence). DNA of the CDR3: TGTGCCAGCAGCTTACCGGGACTAGGATCCAATACGCAGTATTTT. The encoded protein is CASSLPGLGSNTQYF.

In its sample, this clone was seen once. The chain combines TRBV10-3 with TRBJ1-4; D perhaps matches TRBD1 (5 bases). The germline CDR1 and CDR2 sequences are ENHRY and SYGVKD. Trimming cost V 10 bases and J 7 bases, with 19 bases left between them. The CDR3 is 14 residues long. CDR3 in amino acids: CATGDGGLAEKLFF. In nucleotides, the CDR3 is TGTGCCACCGGGGATGGGGGGTTGGCTGAAAAACTGTTTTTT.

This clone appeared once. V gene TRBV5-4 combines with J gene TRBJ2-7; 7 bases line up with TRBD1. The germline gives CDR1 SGHNT, CDR2 YYREEE (reference sequence). Losses at the gene ends were 5 bases for V and 0 bases for J; bases not matched to a gene: 2. CDR3 length equals 13 residues. The CDR3, as DNA: TGTGCCAGCAGAGGGACAGCCTCCTACGAGCAGTACTTC. Encoded protein: CASRGTASYEQYF.

This clone was detected once. The chain carries TRBV15 and TRBJ1-5; 10 bases map to TRBD1. Germline values: CDR1 LNHNV, CDR2 YYDKDF (reference sequence). The CDR3 is 14 amino acids. V lost 5 bases to trimming and J lost 6 bases; unmatched junction nucleotides: 4. Written as DNA, the CDR3 is TGTGCCACCAGCGGGACAGGGGCACGTCAGCCCCAGCATTTT. As protein: CATSGTGARQPQHF.

The CDR3 reads CASSSSRGGAYEQYF. The CDR3, as DNA: TGTGCCAGCAGCTCCTCCAGGGGGGGTGCCTACGAGCAGTACTTC. The V and J genes are TRBV11-2 and TRBJ2-7; D may match TRBD1 or TRBD2 (7 bases each). V was cut by 4 bases and J by 2 bases, with 15 bases left in between. The CDR3 spans 15 residues. In germline, CDR1 is SGHAT, CDR2 FQNNGV.